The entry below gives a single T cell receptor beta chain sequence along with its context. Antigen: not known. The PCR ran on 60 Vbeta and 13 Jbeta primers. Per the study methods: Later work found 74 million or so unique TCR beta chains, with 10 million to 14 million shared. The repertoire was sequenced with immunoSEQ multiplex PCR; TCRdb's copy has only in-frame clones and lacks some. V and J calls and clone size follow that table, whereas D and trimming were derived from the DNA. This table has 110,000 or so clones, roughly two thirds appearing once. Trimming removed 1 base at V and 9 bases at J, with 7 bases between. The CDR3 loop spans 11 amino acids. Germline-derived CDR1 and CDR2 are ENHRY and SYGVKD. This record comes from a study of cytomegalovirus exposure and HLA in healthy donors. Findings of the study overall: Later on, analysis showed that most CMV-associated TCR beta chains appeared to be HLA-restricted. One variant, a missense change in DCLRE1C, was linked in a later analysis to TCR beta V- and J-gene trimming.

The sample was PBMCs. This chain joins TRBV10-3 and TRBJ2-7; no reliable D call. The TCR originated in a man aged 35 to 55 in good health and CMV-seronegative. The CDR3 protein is CAISEWPLQYF. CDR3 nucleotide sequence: TGTGCCATCAGTGAGTGGCCCTTGCAGTACTTC.